The rows below give T cell receptor beta chains drawn from one sample of a study of tumor-infiltrating lymphocytes in localized non-small cell lung cancer. Profiling relied on immunoSEQ multiplex PCR, and the TCRdb table lists in-frame clones only, not all of them. Here the sample spans around 15,000 clones, approximately 70% being singletons. The sequencing sample was made of lung tumor tissue. These receptors originate from a human donor with non-small cell lung cancer. CDR3s include the opening cysteine and the closing phenylalanine or tryptophan. Each record gives: V gene, J gene, clone size, CDR3 protein. For some rows the clone size is stated as once, few or many, or as a class when expanded; others skip it.

TRBV27	TRBJ2-1	NA	CASSLIHLQGSMFF
TRBV19	TRBJ2-7	once	CASSVLGALGSYEQYF
TRBV28	TRBJ1-2	NA	CASRSPATGRDNYGYTF
TRBV7-9	TRBJ1-6	NA	CASSKGQGGNNSPLHF
TRBV10-2	TRBJ2-1	few	CASSEAGDEQFF
TRBV10-1	TRBJ1-2	NA	CASSGTGTYGYTF
TRBV28	TRBJ1-6	NA	CASSLGGLTGYNSPLHF
TRBV28	TRBJ1-2	NA	CASRSAGTEYSSYGYTF
TRBV7-9	TRBJ2-7	NA	CASSHGTGPDEQYF
TRBV4-3	TRBJ1-2	NA	CASSQEDTNNYGYTF
TRBV6-6	TRBJ1-3	NA	CASSYSQGAIGNTIYF
TRBV5-6	TRBJ2-5	NA	CASSLRGSGETQYF